One and the same sample provided the 19 T cell receptor beta chains below, sequenced in a study of T cells in Graves' hyperthyroidism and ophthalmopathy. Amplification of TCR beta CDR3 regions was performed using RNA transcripts as template. Initially, a first-round RT-PCR of the TCR CDR3 employed the HTBI primer set. One entry per CDR3 protein results from TCRdb running MiXCR on the multiplex PCR reads. The profile covers hundreds of thousands of distinct CDR3 sequences, with approximately 13% appearing a single time and around 9.2% taken by the ten largest. Input material: blood. These receptors all stem from a woman under 30 with Graves' hyperthyroidism.

Many counts were recorded for this clonotype. The rearrangement links TRBV29-1 to TRBJ2-1, with D perhaps matching TRBD1 (6 bases). The CDR3 sequence is 14 residues long. V gave up 7 bases and J gave up 6 bases, with 19 bases separating them. Germline-derived CDR1 and CDR2 are SQVTM and ANQGSEA. This chain's CDR3 is CSARDTYSVNEQFF. Written as DNA, the CDR3 is TGCAGCGCCCGGGACACTTACTCCGTCAATGAGCAGTTCTTC.

In its sample, this clonotype was seen a few times. The chain couples TRBV28 to TRBJ2-2; 7 nucleotides match TRBD1. This CDR3 has 14 amino acids. Trimming cost V 6 bases and J 6 bases; bases outside gene matches: 7. Germline-derived CDR1 and CDR2 are MDHEN and SYDVKM. The CDR3 DNA sequence: TGTGCCAGCAGCTCATACAGGGGACCCGGGGAGCTGTTTTTT. Translated, it gives CASSSYRGPGELFF.

This clonotype was observed at least ten times. This chain joins TRBV12-3 or TRBV12-4 and TRBJ2-1, with TRBD2 matching 9 bases. The CDR3 loop spans 16 amino acids. V lost 4 bases to trimming and J lost 6 bases; unmatched junction nucleotides: 10. As DNA, the CDR3 is TGTGCCAGCAGTTCAATTAGCGGGAGTATCTTCAATGAGCAGTTCTTC. This translates into CASSSISGSIFNEQFF.

There are a few counts of this clonotype. The gene calls are TRBV15 and TRBJ2-2; tentative D call: TRBD2 (6 bases). The CDR3 sequence is 17 residues long. Germline CDR1 LNHNV, CDR2 YYDKDF (reference sequence). Trimming removed 1 base at V and 5 bases at J, with 17 bases between. In DNA form, the CDR3 reads TGTGCCACCAGCAGAGGTCGGGGGACGAAATCAACCGGGGAGCTGTTTTTT. It specifies CATSRGRGTKSTGELFF. The variable domain in full, with the rest retrieved from reference TRBV15 and TRBJ2-2, is DAMVIQNPRYQVTQFGKPVTLSCSQTLNHNVMYWYQQKSSQAPKLLFHYYDKDFNNEADTPDNFQSRRPNTSFCFLDIRSPGLGDTAMYLCATSRGRGTKSTGELFFGEGSRLTVL.

At least ten counts were recorded for this clonotype. V is TRBV11-2 and J is TRBJ2-7, with unresolved D. Germline values: CDR1 SGHAT, CDR2 FQNNGV. The CDR3 is 14 residues long. The germline V and J ends were trimmed by 2 bases and 3 bases, with 11 bases remaining between them. CDR3 amino acids: CASSLLGSGYEQYF. The CDR3 DNA is TGTGCCAGCAGCTTATTAGGGTCGGGCTACGAGCAGTACTTC.

V and J are TRBV4-3 and TRBJ1-1; D remains unclear. This CDR3 region has 18 residues. Germline V CDR1 and CDR2: LGHNA, YSLEER. Trimming removed 0 bases from V and 0 bases from J, with 17 bases in between. In DNA form, the CDR3 reads TGCGCCAGCAGCCAAGAGGTCTACGGCCACACCATGAACACTGAAGCTTTCTTT. Translating it yields CASSQEVYGHTMNTEAFF.

A remark on this clonotype: It may be a read error: a sequence one base away is much more abundant. The chain links TRBV11-2 to TRBJ2-2; 8 bases align to TRBD2. Trimming removed 5 bases from V and 9 bases from J; junction bases left unmatched: 14. Germline V lookup: CDR1 SGHAT, CDR2 FQNNGV. This CDR3 spans 16 amino acids. Written as DNA, the CDR3 is TGTGCCAGCAGCCGACTGCGCGGGAGGTCCGCCAGGGAGCTGTTTTTT. Amino acid sequence: CASSRLRGRSARELFF. The variable domain in full, with the rest retrieved from reference TRBV11-2 and TRBJ2-2, is EAGVAQSPRYKIIEKRQSVAFWCNPISGHATLYWYQQILGQGPKLLIQFQNNGVVDDSQLPKDRFSAERLKGVDSTLKIQPAKLEDSAVYLCASSRLRGRSARELFFGEGSRLTVL.

This sequence joins TRBV9 and TRBJ1-5; D not resolved. The ends were cut back, 4 bases at V and 0 bases at J, with 11 bases in the middle. Germline lookup yields CDR1 SGDLS and CDR2 YYNGEE. This CDR3 comprises 15 residues. This CDR3 reads CASSKRGISNQPQHF. The CDR3 coding sequence is TGTGCCAGCAGCAAAAGAGGGATTAGCAATCAGCCCCAGCATTTT. Based on the CDR3 plus reference TRBV9 and TRBJ1-5, the full variable domain is DSGVTQTPKHLITATGQRVTLRCSPRSGDLSVYWYQQSLDQGLQFLIQYYNGEERAKGNILERFSAQQFPDLHSELNLSSLELGDSALYFCASSKRGISNQPQHFGDGTRLSIL.

This clonotype showed up many times. The CDR3 loop reads CAWSVMDIYEQYF. CDR3 nucleotide sequence: TGTGCCTGGAGTGTAATGGACATCTACGAGCAGTACTTC. V is TRBV30 and J is TRBJ2-7, with D perhaps matching TRBD1 (5 bases). V lost 0 bases, J lost 3 bases, and 9 bases lay in between. Looked up from germline, CDR1 is GTSNPN and CDR2 is SVGIG (reference sequence). The CDR3 is 13 amino acids.

The table lists this clonotype with a few counts. This chain connects TRBV6-2 or TRBV6-3 to TRBJ1-1; 8 nucleotides match TRBD1. The CDR3 is made up of 13 amino acids. Germline V gene data show CDR1 as MNHEY and CDR2 as SVGEGT. Losses at the gene ends were 6 bases for V and 11 bases for J; bases not matched to a gene: 11. CDR3 in amino acids: CASRDRVPIEAFF. In DNA, the CDR3 is TGTGCCAGCAGGGACAGGGTTCCCATTGAGGCTTTCTTT.

This clonotype was recorded at least ten times. The V and J genes are TRBV10-3 and TRBJ1-2; TRBD1 agrees at 8 bases. V lost 5 bases and J lost 4; bases outside the gene matches: 15. The germline V gene encodes CDR1 ENHRY and CDR2 SYGVKD. This CDR3 spans 17 amino acids. CDR3 sequence reads: CAISSGTGPIGGYGYTF. CDR3 DNA: TGTGCCATCAGTTCCGGGACAGGCCCAATAGGGGGCTATGGCTACACCTTC.

This clonotype was recorded many times. The CDR3 region is CASSSTDLAGTDTQYF. CDR3 DNA: TGTGCCAGCAGTTCTACCGACCTAGCGGGCACAGATACGCAGTATTTT. V and J are TRBV12-3 or TRBV12-4 and TRBJ2-3; 7 bases match TRBD2. CDR3 length equals 16 residues. V lost 4 bases and J lost 1; bases outside the gene matches: 8.

This clonotype has ten or more counts. This chain connects TRBV28 to TRBJ2-5; D not resolved. Germline V gives CDR1 MDHEN, CDR2 SYDVKM. Trimming left V 5 bases short and J 4 bases short, with 14 bases between. This CDR3 has 14 residues. CDR3 coding DNA: TGTGCCAGCAGTCCCGCTAGGGTAGTAGAGACCCAGTACTTC. Translating gives CASSPARVVETQYF.

This clonotype was recorded at least ten times. This rearrangement joins TRBV27 to TRBJ1-1; no reliable D call. Germline V gene sequence: CDR1 MNHEY, CDR2 SMNVEV (reference sequence). The CDR3 covers 13 residues. Deletions cut 0 bases from V and 4 bases from J, with 6 bases between. Here the CDR3 reads CASSLSRTTEAFF. CDR3 DNA sequence: TGTGCCAGCAGTTTATCGAGGACCACTGAAGCTTTCTTT.

This clonotype was observed at least ten times. The chain links TRBV5-8 to TRBJ1-2; D may be TRBD1 (5 bases). Germline V gene sequence: CDR1 SGHTS, CDR2 YDEGEE. CDR3 length: 15 amino acids. Deletions cut 4 bases from V and 1 base from J, with 14 bases between. The CDR3 sequence: CASSPLDSLNYGYTF. CDR3 bases: TGTGCCAGCAGCCCACTCGACAGTCTTAACTATGGCTACACCTTC.

This clonotype has at least ten counts. V usage is TRBV24-1 and J usage is TRBJ2-3, with 9 bases aligning to TRBD2. Per germline, CDR1 KGHDR and CDR2 SFDVKD. J gave up 5 bases and V 4 bases, and 9 bases lay outside the gene matches. The length of the CDR3 is 16 residues. This CDR3 is CATSDPLAGTGDTQYF. CDR3 coding DNA: TGTGCCACCAGTGACCCTCTAGCGGGGACGGGAGATACGCAGTATTTT.

The chain links TRBV6-1 to TRBJ2-2; no clear D gene. CDR3 length: 15 residues. Between the trimmed V and J ends, which lost 10 bases and 7 bases, there was a span of 22 bases. Germline CDR1 and CDR2: MNHNS and SASEGT. The CDR3 region has the DNA TGTGCCACAGAAGGGCACCTCAGGATGGTCGGGGAGCTGTTTTTT. Amino acids: CATEGHLRMVGELFF.

This clonotype was seen at least ten times. J is TRBJ2-4 and V is TRBV28; TRBD1 aligns across 9 bases. The CDR3 has 15 amino acids. The ends lost 2 bases at V and 9 bases at J; junction bases unmatched: 8. Germline V CDR1 and CDR2: MDHEN, SYDVKM. CDR3 sequence: CASSLMDRGFVIQYF. CDR3 nucleotides: TGTGCCAGCAGTTTAATGGACAGGGGTTTTGTCATTCAGTACTTC.

This clonotype appeared many times. This chain joins TRBV30 and TRBJ2-5, with TRBD2 matching 14 bases. Germline V lookup: CDR1 GTSNPN, CDR2 SVGIG (reference sequence). The CDR3 has 14 amino acids. J lost 5 bases, V lost 4 bases, and 3 bases had no gene match. The CDR3 spells CAWNRLAGGETQYF. The CDR3 bases are TGTGCCTGGAACCGACTAGCGGGGGGGGAGACCCAGTACTTC.